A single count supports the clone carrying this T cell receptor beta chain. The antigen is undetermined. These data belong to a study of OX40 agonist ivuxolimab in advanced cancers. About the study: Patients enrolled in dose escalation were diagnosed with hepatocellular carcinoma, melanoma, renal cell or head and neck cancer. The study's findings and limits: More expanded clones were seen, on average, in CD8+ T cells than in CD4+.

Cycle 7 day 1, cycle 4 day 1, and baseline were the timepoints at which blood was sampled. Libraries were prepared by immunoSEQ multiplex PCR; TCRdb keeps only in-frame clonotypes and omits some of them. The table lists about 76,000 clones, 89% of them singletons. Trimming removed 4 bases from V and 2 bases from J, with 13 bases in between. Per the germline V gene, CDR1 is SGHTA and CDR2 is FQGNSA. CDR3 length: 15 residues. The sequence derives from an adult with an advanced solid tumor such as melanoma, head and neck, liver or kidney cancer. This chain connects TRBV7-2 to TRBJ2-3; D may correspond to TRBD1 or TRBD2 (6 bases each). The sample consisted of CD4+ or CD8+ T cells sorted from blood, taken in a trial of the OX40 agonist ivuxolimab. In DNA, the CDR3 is TGTGCCAGCAGCTATGGGGGGCATAACACAGATACGCAGTATTTT. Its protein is CASSYGGHNTDTQYF.